This T cell receptor beta chain was captured in a study of blood T cell repertoires in COVID-19. About the study: The United States, Italy and Spain provided the acute and convalescent COVID-19 samples. The analysed material was cDNA or gDNA that came from T cells, B-cell-depleted T cells, or PBMCs.

This CDR3 comprises 16 residues. Germline CDR1 is LGHNA and CDR2 is YSLEER. V lost 4 bases, J lost 3 bases, and 6 bases stayed unmatched. In the original processing: Reference gene primers were amplified, and this amplification served to estimate nucleated cell counts. Method: immunoSEQ multiplex PCR; TCRdb's copy keeps in-frame clones and lacks some. V and J calls and clone size are given by that table; D and trimming were obtained from the DNA. The data show under 250,000 clones, roughly 84% seen once. J is TRBJ2-1 and V is TRBV4-3; 10 bases fit TRBD2. This TCR was recovered from a man in his fifties or sixties with active or convalescent COVID-19. Sequencing input: peripheral blood. The CDR3 reads CASSLTGLADYNEQFF. The CDR3, as DNA: TGCGCCAGCAGCCTGACCGGACTAGCGGACTACAATGAGCAGTTCTTC.